Presented here are 27 T cell receptor beta chains from one specimen sequenced in a study of CD8+ T cells in alopecia areata. RNA extraction and reverse transcription yielded cDNA as sequencing template. TCRdb's copy holds only in-frame clones and misses some; the assay was immunoSEQ multiplex PCR. The sample has under 250,000 clones, 50% to 65% seen once. Specimen: CD4+ T cells sorted from blood, collected at week 0. Every receptor here comes from a human donor with alopecia areata.

This chain uses TRBV5-1 with TRBJ2-2; D not resolved. The germline CDR1 and CDR2 sequences are SGHRS and YFSETQ. Trimming removed 0 bases at V and 6 bases at J, with 9 bases between. The CDR3 contains 14 residues. The CDR3: CASSLVAGPGELFF. CDR3 in DNA: TGCGCCAGCAGCTTGGTGGCCGGACCCGGGGAGCTGTTTTTT.

The rearrangement joins TRBV5-1 to TRBJ2-3; 8 nucleotides line up with TRBD2. Germline values: CDR1 SGHRS, CDR2 YFSETQ. Losses at the gene ends were 0 bases for V and 2 bases for J; bases not matched to a gene: 5. The length of the CDR3 is 16 residues. The CDR3: CASSLGLSGDTDTQYF. Written as DNA, the CDR3 is TGCGCCAGCAGCTTGGGACTTAGCGGGGACACAGATACGCAGTATTTT.

The CDR3, as DNA: TGCAGCGTAAATGACAGGGTCGGCACTGAAGCTTTCTTT. It specifies CSVNDRVGTEAFF. V and J are TRBV29-1 and TRBJ1-1; TRBD1 matches 7 bases. The CDR3 length is 13 residues. Germline values: CDR1 SQVTM, CDR2 ANQGSEA. With 6 bases clipped from V and 4 bases from J, the junction kept 8 bases outside the gene matches.

This chain connects TRBV7-3 to TRBJ2-6; 13 bases match TRBD2. V lost 4 bases and J lost 4; bases outside the gene matches: 10. CDR3 length: 19 residues. The germline V gene encodes CDR1 SGHTA and CDR2 FQGTGA. The chain's CDR3 is CASSSRVGLAGAGANVLTF. CDR3 coding DNA: TGTGCCAGCAGCTCACGGGTTGGACTAGCGGGAGCCGGGGCCAACGTCCTGACTTTC.

In its sample, this clone was seen a few times. The rearrangement uses TRBV10-3 and TRBJ2-1; 8 positions agree with TRBD2. With 0 bases clipped from V and 8 bases from J, the junction kept 6 bases outside the gene matches. Per the germline V gene, CDR1 is ENHRY and CDR2 is SYGVKD. This CDR3 is built from 15 residues. This chain's CDR3 is CAISESALAGDEQFF. CDR3 bases: TGTGCCATCAGTGAGTCGGCTCTAGCGGGTGATGAGCAGTTCTTC.

The rearrangement links TRBV5-4 to TRBJ2-7; TRBD1 might be the D (5 bases). The CDR3 covers 15 residues. V shed 5 bases and J shed 2 bases, with 17 bases lying between them. In germline, CDR1 is SGHNT, CDR2 YYREEE (reference sequence). CDR3 sequence: CASSFQGVTAYEQYF. CDR3 bases: TGTGCCAGCAGTTTCCAGGGTGTGACGGCCTACGAGCAGTACTTC.

Regarding this clone: Other DNA sequences in the same sample also yield this CDR3. V and J are TRBV29-1 and TRBJ2-2; a possible D gene is TRBD1 (5 bases). Per germline, CDR1 SQVTM and CDR2 ANQGSEA. Trimming cost V 4 bases and J 6 bases, with 6 bases left between them. CDR3 length equals 11 residues. This CDR3 is CSVAGSGELFF. The CDR3 region has the DNA TGCAGCGTTGCAGGGTCCGGGGAGCTGTTTTTT.

The V and J genes are TRBV5-1 and TRBJ1-2; TRBD1 aligns across 7 bases. CDR1 is SGHRS, CDR2 YFSETQ, per germline. CDR3 length equals 14 residues. V shed 4 bases and J 3 bases; nucleotides not matched to a gene: 6. The CDR3: CASSTQGQDYGYTF. CDR3 sequence (DNA): TGCGCCAGCAGCACGCAAGGACAGGACTATGGCTACACCTTC.

The chain links TRBV7-6 to TRBJ1-6; D is unresolved. This CDR3 comprises 13 residues. Trimming pared 2 bases from V and 7 bases from J, leaving 6 bases between. Germline-derived CDR1 and CDR2 are SGHVS and FNYEAQ. The CDR3 sequence: CASSLSQNSPLHF. DNA for the CDR3: TGTGCCAGCAGCTTAAGTCAGAATTCACCCCTCCACTTT.

This clone was seen only a few times. The V gene is TRBV6-1, the J gene TRBJ2-5; no reliable D call. Trimming stripped 4 bases from V and 0 bases from J, with 9 bases between. The CDR3 loop spans 14 amino acids. Germline lookup yields CDR1 MNHNS and CDR2 SASEGT. In DNA form, the CDR3 reads TGTGCCAGCAGTGGCGGAGCATACCAAGAGACCCAGTACTTC. Translation gives CASSGGAYQETQYF.

The gene calls are TRBV6-5 and TRBJ2-2; no definite D call. The CDR3 has 16 residues. Trimming left V 4 bases short and J 0 bases short, with 12 bases between. Germline CDR1 reads MNHEY; CDR2 reads SVGAGI. CDR3 nucleotide sequence: TGTGCCAGCAGTTCCGGTACTTTGTCGAACACCGGGGAGCTGTTTTTT. Translation gives CASSSGTLSNTGELFF.

This clone is a singleton in its sample. This chain links TRBV7-9 with TRBJ1-4; D is uncertain. Trimming pared 4 bases from V and 7 bases from J, leaving 10 bases between. Germline assignment: CDR1 SEHNR and CDR2 FQNEAQ (reference sequence). CDR3 size: 13 residues. The CDR3 protein is CASSSRPSEKLFF. The CDR3 DNA sequence: TGTGCCAGCAGCTCCCGTCCGAGTGAAAAACTGTTTTTT.

This clone showed up many times. The chain couples TRBV6-5 to TRBJ2-7, with a possible D match to TRBD1 (6 bases). The V gene lost 8 bases and the J gene lost 1 base, with 12 bases spanning the gap. The germline CDR1 and CDR2 sequences are MNHEY and SVGAGI. The length of the CDR3 is 13 residues. CDR3 sequence: CASGPGHSYEQYF. The CDR3 DNA follows: TGTGCCAGCGGACCGGGACATTCCTACGAGCAGTACTTC.

This clone was counted only a few times. V and J are TRBV5-4 and TRBJ1-2; D possibly corresponds to TRBD1 (6 bases). V lost 4 bases to trimming and J lost 0 bases, with 10 bases between them. The CDR3 runs to 14 residues. CDR1 and CDR2 from the germline V gene are SGHNT and YYREEE (reference sequence). CDR3 in amino acids: CASSAGVANYGYTF. The CDR3, as DNA: TGTGCCAGCAGCGCAGGGGTAGCTAACTATGGCTACACCTTC.

This clone has more than one count but fewer than ten. This chain joins TRBV9 and TRBJ2-5, with D tentatively TRBD2 (6 bases). This CDR3 is 15 amino acids long. Trimming cost V 0 bases and J 6 bases, with 15 bases left between them. Germline CDR1 reads SGDLS; CDR2 reads YYNGEE. CDR3 nucleotide sequence: TGTGCCAGCAGCGTAGAAGAGGCCCGGGGGAAGACCCAGTACTTC. Amino acid sequence: CASSVEEARGKTQYF.

The chain joins TRBV30 to TRBJ2-2; 7 nucleotides line up with TRBD2. The trim removed 3 bases at V and 0 bases at J, leaving 1 base unmatched. This CDR3 comprises 14 residues. Germline V CDR1 and CDR2: GTSNPN, SVGIG (reference sequence). CDR3 residues: CAWRAGANTGELFF. The CDR3 DNA follows: TGTGCCTGGAGGGCGGGGGCGAACACCGGGGAGCTGTTTTTT.

The gene calls are TRBV28 and TRBJ2-5; D gene unclear. The end of the DNA aligns better with TRBJ2-7, so the J call may be wrong. The CDR3 totals 12 residues. The germline CDR1 and CDR2 sequences are MDHEN and SYDVKM. The CDR3 here is CASSLLGYEQYF. The CDR3 nucleotides read TGTGCCAGCAGTTTACTTGGATACGAGCAGTACTTC.

This clone was observed a few times. The chain has TRBV7-2 and TRBJ1-5; D is possibly TRBD1 (5 bases). The CDR3 covers 18 residues. Germline V gives CDR1 SGHTA, CDR2 FQGNSA. Trimming removed 5 bases from V and 0 bases from J, with 20 bases in between. The CDR3, as DNA: TGTGCCAGCAGCCTAGGGGCGGCCCTGTCAGATAGCAATCAGCCCCAGCATTTT. Protein product: CASSLGAALSDSNQPQHF.

This clone was detected a few times. J is TRBJ2-3 and V is TRBV5-1; 8 bases are shared with TRBD1. Germline loops: CDR1 SGHRS, CDR2 YFSETQ. CDR3 length: 13 residues. Losses at the gene ends were 6 bases for V and 1 base for J; bases not matched to a gene: 1. CDR3 sequence: CASTGGGTDTQYF. For the CDR3, the DNA is TGCGCCAGCACAGGGGGCGGCACAGATACGCAGTATTTT.

The V gene is TRBV5-6, the J gene TRBJ1-5, with D perhaps TRBD1 (5 bases). The CDR3 has 15 amino acids. Germline-derived CDR1 and CDR2 are SGHDT and YYEEEE. V lost 0 bases and J lost 6, with 13 bases in between. DNA for the CDR3: TGTGCCAGCAGCTTGGCTAGGGGTTTAGGTCAGCCCCAGCATTTT. Translating gives CASSLARGLGQPQHF.

This clone has only a few counts. The chain links TRBV4-1 to TRBJ1-2, with 9 bases aligning to TRBD1. CDR3 size: 16 residues. Unmatched junction bases numbered 4, after V lost 0 bases and J lost 2 bases. The germline CDR1 and CDR2 sequences are MGHRA and YSYEKL. CDR3: CASSQDWDRVNYGYTF. The DNA of the CDR3 is TGCGCCAGCAGCCAAGATTGGGACAGGGTAAACTATGGCTACACCTTC.

The chain recombines TRBV7-8 with TRBJ1-2; D perhaps matches TRBD1 (5 bases). The germline V gene encodes CDR1 SGHVS and CDR2 FQNEAQ. The V and J ends lost 5 bases and 7 bases respectively, with 20 bases between them. This CDR3 spans 15 amino acids. The CDR3 region has the DNA TGTGCCAGCAGCCGGAACAGGAGTGGCTATAGTGGCTACACCTTC. As protein: CASSRNRSGYSGYTF.

This chain connects TRBV5-1 to TRBJ1-1, with D maybe TRBD1 (5 bases). CDR3 length: 13 amino acids. Per the germline V gene, CDR1 is SGHRS and CDR2 is YFSETQ. The V and J ends lost 4 bases and 1 base respectively, with 8 bases between them. The CDR3 spells CASSGTENTEAFF. The DNA for the CDR3 is TGCGCCAGCAGCGGGACGGAGAACACTGAAGCTTTCTTT. Looking up the rest from reference TRBV5-1 and TRBJ1-1 gives the full variable domain: KAGVTQTPRYLIKTRGQQVTLSCSPISGHRSVSWYQQTPGQGLQFLFEYFSETQRNKGNFPGRFSGRQFSNSRSEMNVSTLELGDSALYLCASSGTENTEAFFGQGTRLTVV.

The chain joins TRBV6-1 to TRBJ2-7; TRBD2 matches at 11 bases. The germline V gene has CDR1 MNHNS and CDR2 SASEGT. The V gene end was trimmed by 4 bases and the J gene end by 1 base; junction bases not matched to a gene: 3. The CDR3 spans 15 residues. The CDR3 coding sequence is TGTGCCAGCAGTGTTACTAGCGGGAGTTCCTACGAGCAGTACTTC. This sequence encodes CASSVTSGSSYEQYF.

This clone was detected only once. V is TRBV23-1 and J is TRBJ2-1; 9 bases map to TRBD2. TRBV23-1 is assigned to the ORF class and has an uncertain function. The CDR3 is 20 residues long. Trimming removed 0 bases from V and 0 bases from J; junction bases left unmatched: 12. The CDR3 DNA reads as TGCGCCAGCAGTCAATCGGGGCGAGCGGGGGGACGGAGCTCCTACAATGAGCAGTTCTTC. Protein sequence: CASSQSGRAGGRSSYNEQFF.

This clone was seen only a few times. The J gene is TRBJ2-3, the V gene TRBV29-1, with TRBD1 matching over 7 bases. The germline gives CDR1 SQVTM, CDR2 ANQGSEA. V lost 4 bases to trimming and J lost 6 bases; unmatched junction nucleotides: 4. This CDR3 has 12 residues. The CDR3 is CSVVGGVDTQYF. Written as DNA, the CDR3 is TGCAGCGTTGTAGGGGGCGTTGATACGCAGTATTTT.

V gene TRBV2 combines with J gene TRBJ2-1; D ambiguous. This CDR3 comprises 10 residues. V was shortened by 6 bases and J by 4 bases, with 1 base between the two germline ends. Germline assignment: CDR1 SNHLY and CDR2 FYNNEI. This chain's CDR3 is CASRYNEQFF. CDR3 nucleotides: TGTGCCAGCAGGTACAATGAGCAGTTCTTC.